Listed below are T cell receptor beta chains from one sample, sequenced in a study of beta chain features in type 1 diabetes. The data were produced by immunoSEQ multiplex PCR, yet TCRdb's version contains in-frame clones alone and is incomplete. The profile covers hundreds of thousands of clones, with about an eighth appearing a single time and 0.035% to 0.045% taken by the ten largest. The sequenced material came from naive CD4+ T cells from blood. The source of these receptors is a man between 18 and 29 years old with type 1 diabetes. Each CDR3 is given with its conserved first and last residue. The order of the fields is V gene, J gene, clone size, CDR3 protein. Clone size is stated in some rows and not others, as once, few, many or a class when expanded.

V: TRBV30; J: TRBJ1-6; size: .; CDR3: CAWGTGSRANSPLHF
V: TRBV30; J: TRBJ2-1; size: few; CDR3: CAWTQQGDEQFF
V: TRBV5-4; J: TRBJ1-6; size: .; CDR3: CASSSLGGRTNSPLHF
V: TRBV27; J: TRBJ1-5; size: .; CDR3: CASSPTVHSNQPQHF
V: TRBV7-9; J: TRBJ2-3; size: .; CDR3: CASSLPGGTDTQYF
V: TRBV20-1; J: TRBJ2-7; size: few; CDR3: CSANPGGKYF
V: TRBV7-2; J: TRBJ2-7; size: .; CDR3: CASSLEGFSGTEQYF
V: TRBV30; J: TRBJ2-1; size: few; CDR3: CAWQSYNEQFF
V: TRBV30; J: TRBJ2-7; size: .; CDR3: CAWTRTRVSYEQYF
V: TRBV28; J: TRBJ2-7; size: few; CDR3: CASCAPAAGAVVEQYF
V: TRBV9; J: TRBJ2-2; size: few; CDR3: CASSPSPSGGDAGELFF
V: TRBV30; J: TRBJ1-2; size: few; CDR3: CAWTTSEPLLTF
V: TRBV14; J: TRBJ2-1; size: few; CDR3: CASSLGGINNEQFF
V: TRBV2; J: TRBJ2-7; size: .; CDR3: CASSEGKWAYEQYF
V: TRBV7-2; J: TRBJ2-3; size: .; CDR3: CASSLARADTQYF
V: TRBV7-9; J: TRBJ2-4; size: few; CDR3: CASSPDSIAKNIQYF
V: TRBV7-2; J: TRBJ2-2; size: .; CDR3: CAGSGANTGELFF
V: TRBV28; J: TRBJ2-3; size: few; CDR3: CASSPRPSTDTQYF
V: TRBV30; J: TRBJ1-5; size: .; CDR3: CAWRGQGRSQPQHF
V: TRBV7-2; J: TRBJ1-2; size: few; CDR3: CASSTQRGTLGYTF
V: TRBV7-9; J: TRBJ1-6; size: few; CDR3: CASSREGNSPLHF
V: TRBV7-3; J: TRBJ2-3; size: .; CDR3: CASSLSASTDTQYF
V: TRBV29-1; J: TRBJ2-2; size: few; CDR3: CSVDRVANTGELFF
V: TRBV30; J: TRBJ1-4; size: .; CDR3: CAWSVRVEKLFF
V: TRBV2; J: TRBJ2-7; size: .; CDR3: CASKNRQGAYEQYF
V: TRBV18; J: TRBJ2-4; size: few; CDR3: CASSPPVRGDIQYF
V: TRBV15; J: TRBJ2-7; size: .; CDR3: CATSRGLEGEQYF
V: TRBV18; J: TRBJ2-7; size: few; CDR3: CASSPRTGTYEQYF
V: TRBV30; J: TRBJ2-4; size: few; CDR3: CAWSVGETKNIQYF
V: TRBV25-1; J: TRBJ1-4; size: .; CDR3: CASLGGPAEKLFF
V: TRBV7-3; J: TRBJ2-2; size: once; CDR3: CASSPRDTNTGELFF
V: TRBV19; J: TRBJ1-1; size: few; CDR3: CASKSINTEAFF
V: TRBV10-3; J: TRBJ2-3; size: .; CDR3: CAISDRGTDTQYF
V: TRBV11-1; J: TRBJ2-7; size: .; CDR3: CASNAGTSSKQYF
V: TRBV5-1; J: TRBJ1-5; size: few; CDR3: CASSFGTGLNQPQHF
V: TRBV7-2; J: TRBJ2-1; size: .; CDR3: CGAGALGGSYNEQFF
V: TRBV18; J: TRBJ2-1; size: few; CDR3: CASSPAVDNEQFF
V: TRBV5-1; J: TRBJ2-3; size: .; CDR3: CASSFGQHTGVDTQYF
V: TRBV7-9; J: TRBJ1-2; size: .; CDR3: CASSYDRGRGYTF
V: TRBV29-1; J: TRBJ2-3; size: .; CDR3: CSVEFRASGASTDTQYF
V: TRBV27; J: TRBJ1-1; size: few; CDR3: CASSQTGGREAFF
V: TRBV5-1; J: TRBJ2-5; size: few; CDR3: CASSLGSGTVQETQYF
V: TRBV6-5; J: TRBJ1-5; size: .; CDR3: CASRGSVSPGPQHF
V: TRBV10-3; J: TRBJ2-5; size: .; CDR3: CAISELGQATQYF
V: TRBV10-3; J: TRBJ1-5; size: few; CDR3: CAISESGEANQPQHF
V: TRBV30; J: TRBJ2-5; size: few; CDR3: CAWSGGGAAETQYF